This is a list of T cell receptor beta chains from one sample in a study of shared clonotypes between healthy human individuals. Using immunoSEQ multiplex PCR, the repertoire was profiled, and TCRdb retains in-frame clones only, with some absent. The sample yields roughly 2.2 million clones, 85% to 95% seen once. The sample taken for sequencing was naive CD4+ T cells from PBMCs. The receptors come from a man between 18 and 35 years old in good health. Some clones in this sample may be carry-over from other donors' samples. Both conserved end residues are part of each CDR3. Clone size is stated in some rows and not others, as once, few, many or a class when expanded.

clone_size: NA; j_call: TRBJ2-3; v_call: TRBV28; cdr3_aa: CASSRDSFSTDTQYF
clone_size: NA; j_call: TRBJ2-7; v_call: TRBV19; cdr3_aa: CASSVRDRGRSSGDYEQYF
clone_size: once; j_call: TRBJ2-7; v_call: TRBV15; cdr3_aa: CATSRGRSYEQYF
clone_size: NA; j_call: TRBJ2-5; v_call: TRBV9; cdr3_aa: CASSPRGVEVETQYF
clone_size: NA; j_call: TRBJ2-7; v_call: TRBV5-1; cdr3_aa: CASSFTAIPSYEQYF
clone_size: NA; j_call: TRBJ2-6; v_call: TRBV19; cdr3_aa: CASRPISGANVLTF
clone_size: NA; j_call: TRBJ2-1; v_call: TRBV7-2; cdr3_aa: CASSLEASRLMEQFF
clone_size: NA; j_call: TRBJ2-3; v_call: TRBV7-3; cdr3_aa: CASSLQQGARTDTQYF
clone_size: NA; j_call: TRBJ2-6; v_call: TRBV7-2; cdr3_aa: CASRRGASGANVLTF
clone_size: NA; j_call: TRBJ2-2; v_call: TRBV25-1; cdr3_aa: CASRGPGELFF
clone_size: NA; j_call: TRBJ2-2; v_call: TRBV28; cdr3_aa: CASRSSTGELFF
clone_size: NA; j_call: TRBJ1-5; v_call: TRBV7-2; cdr3_aa: CASSVDRSQPQHF
clone_size: NA; j_call: TRBJ2-5; v_call: TRBV30; cdr3_aa: CAWSGSGGETQYF
clone_size: NA; j_call: TRBJ1-5; v_call: TRBV27; cdr3_aa: CASSSGGQPQHF
clone_size: NA; j_call: TRBJ2-3; v_call: TRBV28; cdr3_aa: CASSLFGTSGNTDTQYF
clone_size: once; j_call: TRBJ2-2; v_call: TRBV10-3; cdr3_aa: CAISEGASGSSYGELFF
clone_size: NA; j_call: TRBJ2-3; v_call: TRBV5-1; cdr3_aa: CASSLALGADTQYF
clone_size: NA; j_call: TRBJ2-1; v_call: TRBV5-1; cdr3_aa: CASSLGANYNEQFF
clone_size: NA; j_call: TRBJ1-1; v_call: TRBV29-1; cdr3_aa: CSVPLPGGGYTEAFF
clone_size: NA; j_call: TRBJ1-4; v_call: TRBV18; cdr3_aa: CASSPSETPKLFF
clone_size: NA; j_call: TRBJ2-6; v_call: TRBV2; cdr3_aa: CASSPDRAGANVLTF
clone_size: NA; j_call: TRBJ2-7; v_call: TRBV10-3; cdr3_aa: CAISYDGGLAVGSYEQYF
clone_size: NA; j_call: TRBJ2-1; v_call: TRBV2; cdr3_aa: CASSTTGGEQFF
clone_size: NA; j_call: TRBJ2-7; v_call: TRBV20-1; cdr3_aa: CSAATGIKQYF
clone_size: NA; j_call: TRBJ2-3; v_call: TRBV14; cdr3_aa: CASSQDRVAGGLADTQYF
clone_size: NA; j_call: TRBJ2-5; v_call: TRBV5-1; cdr3_aa: CASSLAGWQGPFQETQYF
clone_size: NA; j_call: TRBJ2-3; v_call: TRBV28; cdr3_aa: CASSRYSTDTQYF
clone_size: few; j_call: TRBJ1-5; v_call: TRBV5-5; cdr3_aa: CASSQDREQPQHF
clone_size: NA; j_call: TRBJ1-2; v_call: TRBV2; cdr3_aa: CASTLQGTLNYGYTF
clone_size: NA; j_call: TRBJ2-7; v_call: TRBV7-2; cdr3_aa: CASSLATGNYEQYF
clone_size: NA; j_call: TRBJ2-7; v_call: TRBV6-1; cdr3_aa: CASSGPAGKPYEQYF
clone_size: NA; j_call: TRBJ1-5; v_call: TRBV15; cdr3_aa: CATSGLGKSNQPQHF
clone_size: NA; j_call: TRBJ1-1; v_call: TRBV5-1; cdr3_aa: CASSSSTGPTEAFF
clone_size: NA; j_call: TRBJ1-2; v_call: TRBV4-1; cdr3_aa: CASSQFRLYGYTF
clone_size: NA; j_call: TRBJ2-7; v_call: TRBV5-1; cdr3_aa: CASSPPYGGGTTYEQYF
clone_size: once; j_call: TRBJ1-3; v_call: TRBV5-1; cdr3_aa: CASSLESSSGNTIYF
clone_size: NA; j_call: TRBJ1-5; v_call: TRBV19; cdr3_aa: CASSRPGGNQPQHF
clone_size: NA; j_call: TRBJ1-4; v_call: TRBV5-1; cdr3_aa: CASSAYRGGNEKLFF
clone_size: NA; j_call: TRBJ2-3; v_call: TRBV7-7; cdr3_aa: CASSARPTDTQYF
clone_size: NA; j_call: TRBJ2-1; v_call: TRBV11-3; cdr3_aa: CASSLGRGSSYNEQFF
clone_size: NA; j_call: TRBJ2-6; v_call: TRBV7-2; cdr3_aa: CASSLRGQGRSGANVLTF
clone_size: NA; j_call: TRBJ1-1; v_call: TRBV28; cdr3_aa: CASRVGGSMNTEAFF
clone_size: NA; j_call: TRBJ2-2; v_call: TRBV7-6; cdr3_aa: CASRYRGAGELFF
clone_size: NA; j_call: TRBJ2-7; v_call: TRBV7-2; cdr3_aa: CASSMGQVYEQYF
clone_size: NA; j_call: TRBJ2-2; v_call: TRBV27; cdr3_aa: CASSLSIGGVSGELFF
clone_size: NA; j_call: TRBJ1-1; v_call: TRBV18; cdr3_aa: CASSPGGSPNTEAFF
clone_size: NA; j_call: TRBJ1-2; v_call: TRBV2; cdr3_aa: CASREGRWAGLGGYTF
clone_size: NA; j_call: TRBJ1-2; v_call: TRBV4-1; cdr3_aa: CASSREGAYGYTF
clone_size: NA; j_call: TRBJ2-3; v_call: TRBV7-9; cdr3_aa: CASSLGGWDTQYF
clone_size: NA; j_call: TRBJ2-2; v_call: TRBV5-5; cdr3_aa: CASSRRQGGTGELFF
clone_size: NA; j_call: TRBJ1-4; v_call: TRBV9; cdr3_aa: CASSVGNANEKLFF
clone_size: NA; j_call: TRBJ2-3; v_call: TRBV4-1; cdr3_aa: CASSRSSGSLTDTQYF
clone_size: few; j_call: TRBJ1-1; v_call: TRBV6-4; cdr3_aa: CASSAFLNTEAFF
clone_size: NA; j_call: TRBJ2-6; v_call: TRBV21-1; cdr3_aa: CASSHLKREFYSGANVLTF
clone_size: NA; j_call: TRBJ2-1; v_call: TRBV5-1; cdr3_aa: CASSLGNEQFF